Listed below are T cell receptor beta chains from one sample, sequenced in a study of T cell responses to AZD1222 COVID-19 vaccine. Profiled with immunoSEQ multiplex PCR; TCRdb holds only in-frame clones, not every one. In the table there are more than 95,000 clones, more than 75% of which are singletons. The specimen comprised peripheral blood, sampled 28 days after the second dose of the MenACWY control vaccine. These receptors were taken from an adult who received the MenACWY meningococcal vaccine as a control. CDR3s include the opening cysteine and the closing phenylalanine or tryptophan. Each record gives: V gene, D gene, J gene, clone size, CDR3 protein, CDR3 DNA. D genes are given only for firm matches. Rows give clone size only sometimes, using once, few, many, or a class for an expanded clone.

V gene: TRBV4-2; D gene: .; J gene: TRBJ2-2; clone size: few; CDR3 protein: CASSHTLRGNTGELFF; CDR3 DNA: TGTGCCAGCAGCCACACATTACGGGGGAACACCGGGGAGCTGTTTTTT
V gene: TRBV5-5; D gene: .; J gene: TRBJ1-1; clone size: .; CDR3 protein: CASTRQENTEAFF; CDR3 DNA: TGTGCCAGCACCCGGCAGGAGAACACTGAAGCTTTCTTT
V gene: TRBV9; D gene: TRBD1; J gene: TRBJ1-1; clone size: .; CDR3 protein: CASSSSDRISTEAFF; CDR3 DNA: TGTGCCAGCAGCAGTTCGGACAGGATAAGCACTGAAGCTTTCTTT
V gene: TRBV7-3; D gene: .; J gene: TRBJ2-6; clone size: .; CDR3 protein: CASSEDVYSGANVLTF; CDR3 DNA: TGTGCCAGCAGCGAGGACGTTTACTCTGGGGCCAACGTCCTGACTTTC
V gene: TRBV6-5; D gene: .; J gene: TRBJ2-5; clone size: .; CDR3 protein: CASTPLNEEETQYF; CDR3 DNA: TGTGCCAGCACCCCTCTTAACGAGGAAGAGACCCAGTACTTC
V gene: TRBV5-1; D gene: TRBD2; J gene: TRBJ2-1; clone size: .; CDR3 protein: CASSRGAGTLSYNEQFF; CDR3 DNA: TGCGCCAGCAGCCGAGGAGCGGGGACTCTCTCCTACAATGAGCAGTTCTTC
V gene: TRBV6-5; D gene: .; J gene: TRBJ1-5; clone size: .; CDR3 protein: CASSSQTNQPQHF; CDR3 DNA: TGTGCCAGCAGCTCACAGACCAATCAGCCCCAGCATTTT
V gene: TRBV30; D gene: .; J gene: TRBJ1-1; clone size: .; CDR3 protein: CAWSARLFEAFF; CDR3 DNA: TGTGCCTGGAGTGCCCGATTGTTTGAAGCTTTCTTT
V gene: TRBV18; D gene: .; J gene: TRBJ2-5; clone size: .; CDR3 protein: CASSPGPGVRGQETQYF; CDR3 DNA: TGTGCCAGCTCACCAGGTCCAGGGGTAAGGGGCCAAGAGACCCAGTACTTC
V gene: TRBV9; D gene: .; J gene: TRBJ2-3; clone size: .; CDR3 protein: CASSVVEGGQDTQYF; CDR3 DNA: TGTGCCAGCAGCGTAGTTGAGGGCGGGCAAGATACGCAGTATTTT
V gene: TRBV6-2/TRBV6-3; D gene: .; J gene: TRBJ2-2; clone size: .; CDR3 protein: CASSYEHPGELFF; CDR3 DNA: TGTGCCAGCAGTTACGAGCACCCCGGGGAGCTGTTTTTT
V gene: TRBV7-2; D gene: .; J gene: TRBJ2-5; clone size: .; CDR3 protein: CASSLILGGGQETQYF; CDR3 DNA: TGTGCCAGCAGCTTAATCCTAGGGGGTGGGCAAGAGACCCAGTACTTC
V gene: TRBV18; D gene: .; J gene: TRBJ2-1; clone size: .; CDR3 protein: CASSFGPNNEQFF; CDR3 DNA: TGTGCCAGCTCATTCGGACCCAACAATGAGCAGTTCTTC
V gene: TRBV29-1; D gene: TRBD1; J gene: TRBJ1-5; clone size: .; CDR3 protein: CSVSRDRGPLSNQPQHF; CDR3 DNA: TGCAGCGTATCCCGGGACAGGGGGCCTTTGAGCAATCAGCCCCAGCATTTT
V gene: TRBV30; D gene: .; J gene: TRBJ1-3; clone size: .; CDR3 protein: CAWSVPAGSSGNTIYF; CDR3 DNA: TGTGCCTGGAGTGTACCAGCAGGCAGCTCTGGAAACACCATATATTTT
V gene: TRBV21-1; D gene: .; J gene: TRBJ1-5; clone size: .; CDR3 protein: CAGKNRAQPQHF; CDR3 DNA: TGTGCCGGAAAAAACAGGGCTCAGCCCCAGCATTTT
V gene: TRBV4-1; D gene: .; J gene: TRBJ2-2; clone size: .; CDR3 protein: CASSQHRVTGELFF; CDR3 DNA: TGCGCCAGCAGCCAGCACAGGGTCACCGGGGAGCTGTTTTTT
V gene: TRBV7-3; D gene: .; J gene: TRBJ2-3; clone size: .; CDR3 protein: CASSLNAPDTQYF; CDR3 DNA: TGTGCCAGCAGCTTAAATGCTCCAGATACGCAGTATTTT
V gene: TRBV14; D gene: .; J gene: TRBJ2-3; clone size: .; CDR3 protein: CASSQDRGGRTDTQYF; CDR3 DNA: TGTGCCAGCAGCCAAGATCGAGGTGGGCGCACAGATACGCAGTATTTT
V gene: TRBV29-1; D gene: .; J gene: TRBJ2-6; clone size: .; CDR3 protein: CSVDGGSGANVLTF; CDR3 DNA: TGCAGCGTTGATGGGGGGAGTGGGGCCAACGTCCTGACTTTC
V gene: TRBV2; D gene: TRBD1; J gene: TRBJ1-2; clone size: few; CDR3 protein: CASSRDSYGYTF; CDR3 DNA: TGTGCCAGCAGTCGGGACAGCTATGGCTACACCTTC
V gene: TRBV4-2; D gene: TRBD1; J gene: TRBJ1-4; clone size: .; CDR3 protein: CASSQENRGPLGKLFF; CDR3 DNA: TGTGCCAGCAGCCAAGAGAACAGGGGGCCCTTGGGAAAACTGTTTTTT
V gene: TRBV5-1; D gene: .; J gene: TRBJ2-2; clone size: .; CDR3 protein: CASSLAGPGELFF; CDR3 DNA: TGCGCCAGCAGCTTGGCAGGTCCCGGGGAGCTGTTTTTT
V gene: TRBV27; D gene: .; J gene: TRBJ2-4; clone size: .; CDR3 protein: CASRPDGEAKNIQYF; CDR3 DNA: TGTGCCAGCAGACCAGATGGAGAAGCCAAAAACATTCAGTACTTC
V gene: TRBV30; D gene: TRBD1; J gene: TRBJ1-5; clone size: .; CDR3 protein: CAWSKTGEYQPQHF; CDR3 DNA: TGTGCCTGGAGTAAAACAGGGGAGTATCAGCCCCAGCATTTT
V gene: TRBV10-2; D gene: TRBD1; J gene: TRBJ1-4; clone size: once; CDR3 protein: CASRPGTGLQKLFF; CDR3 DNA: TGCGCCAGCAGGCCGGGGACAGGGCTTCAAAAACTGTTTTTT
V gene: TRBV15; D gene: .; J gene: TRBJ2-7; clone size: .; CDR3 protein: CATSREVGPGLYEQYF; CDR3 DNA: TGTGCCACCAGCAGAGAAGTTGGTCCGGGCCTCTACGAGCAGTACTTC
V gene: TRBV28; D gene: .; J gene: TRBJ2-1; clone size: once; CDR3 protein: CASSLGGGIYNEQFF; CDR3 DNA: TGTGCCAGCAGTTTGGGGGGCGGCATATACAATGAGCAGTTCTTC
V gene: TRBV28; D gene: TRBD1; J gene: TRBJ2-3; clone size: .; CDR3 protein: CASSPRGQGATDTQYF; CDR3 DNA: TGTGCCAGCAGTCCTCGGGGACAGGGGGCCACAGATACGCAGTATTTT
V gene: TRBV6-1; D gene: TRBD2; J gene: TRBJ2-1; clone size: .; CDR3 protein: CASSDRGVAGVEQFF; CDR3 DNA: TGTGCCAGCAGTGATAGAGGAGTAGCGGGGGTTGAGCAGTTCTTC
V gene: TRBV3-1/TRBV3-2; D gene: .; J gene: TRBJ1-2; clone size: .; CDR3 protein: CASTLQGGRGYTF; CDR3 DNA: TGTGCCAGCACCCTACAGGGAGGGCGGGGCTACACCTTC
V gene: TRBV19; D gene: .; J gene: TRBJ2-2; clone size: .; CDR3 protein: CASKAGAGELFF; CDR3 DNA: TGTGCCAGTAAGGCAGGCGCCGGGGAGCTGTTTTTT
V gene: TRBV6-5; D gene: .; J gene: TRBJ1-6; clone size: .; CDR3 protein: CASFYSGTINSPLHF; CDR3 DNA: TGTGCCAGCTTCTACTCCGGGACAATTAATTCACCCCTCCACTTT
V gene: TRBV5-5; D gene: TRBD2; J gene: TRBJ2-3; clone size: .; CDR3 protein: CASSPGTSGRTDTQYF; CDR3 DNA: TGTGCCAGCAGCCCCGGGACTAGCGGGCGCACAGATACGCAGTATTTT
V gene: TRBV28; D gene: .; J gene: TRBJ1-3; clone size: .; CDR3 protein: CASSLVRDTVGPGNTIYF; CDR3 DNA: TGTGCCAGCAGTTTAGTGAGGGACACGGTCGGGCCTGGAAACACCATATATTTT
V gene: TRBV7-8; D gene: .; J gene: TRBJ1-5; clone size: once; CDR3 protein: CASSLVPEQPQHF; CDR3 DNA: TGTGCCAGCAGCTTAGTCCCGGAACAGCCCCAGCATTTT
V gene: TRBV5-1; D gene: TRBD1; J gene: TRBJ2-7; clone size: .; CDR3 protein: CASTRDGGQGAREQYF; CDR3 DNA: TGCGCCAGCACCCGCGACGGGGGACAGGGGGCGCGGGAGCAGTACTTC
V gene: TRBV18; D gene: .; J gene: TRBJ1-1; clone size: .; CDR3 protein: CASSPRLDEAFF; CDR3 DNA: TGTGCCAGCTCACCACGTTTGGATGAAGCTTTCTTT
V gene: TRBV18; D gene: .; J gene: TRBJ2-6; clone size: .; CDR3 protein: CASSPQGAGANVLTF; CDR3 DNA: TGTGCCAGCTCACCACAGGGGGCTGGGGCCAACGTCCTGACTTTC
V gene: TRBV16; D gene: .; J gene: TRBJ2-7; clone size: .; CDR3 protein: CASSQFLGTYEQYF; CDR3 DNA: TGTGCCAGCAGCCAATTCCTGGGGACCTACGAGCAGTACTTC
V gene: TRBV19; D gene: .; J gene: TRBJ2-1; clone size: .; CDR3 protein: CASSMGGGQFF; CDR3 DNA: TGTGCCAGTAGTATGGGAGGGGGGCAGTTCTTC
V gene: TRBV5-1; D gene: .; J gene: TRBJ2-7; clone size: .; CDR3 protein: CASSRMVGQSRYEQYF; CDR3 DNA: TGCGCCAGCAGCCGGATGGTAGGACAGTCGCGGTACGAGCAGTACTTC
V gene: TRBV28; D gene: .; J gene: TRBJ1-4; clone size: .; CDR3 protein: CASSSPPAGVFF; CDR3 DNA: TGTGCCAGCAGTTCCCCGCCGGCTGGGGTGTTTTTT
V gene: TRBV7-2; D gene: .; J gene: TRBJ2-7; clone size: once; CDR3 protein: CASSLGHGTYEQYF; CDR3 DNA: TGTGCCAGCAGCTTAGGGCACGGAACCTACGAGCAGTACTTC
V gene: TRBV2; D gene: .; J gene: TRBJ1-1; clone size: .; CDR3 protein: CASSKGENTEAFF; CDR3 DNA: TGTGCCAGCAGTAAGGGGGAAAACACTGAAGCTTTCTTT
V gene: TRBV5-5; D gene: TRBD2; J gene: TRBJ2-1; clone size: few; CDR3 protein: CASSLTGLAYNEQFF; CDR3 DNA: TGTGCCAGCAGCCTGACGGGACTAGCCTACAATGAGCAGTTCTTC